This TCR beta chain was obtained from a study of T cell responses to AZD1222 COVID-19 vaccine (dated by TCRdb to the early 2020s). About the full investigation: AZD1222 recipients with second doses at about 4 weeks or about 12 weeks were pooled, because spike-specific TCR depth and breadth did not differ between schedules. A total of just over 230 trial participants underwent TCR sequencing, of whom around 210 had received two doses of AZD1222 and around 25 had received two doses of the MenACWY control vaccine. Trial participants were enrolled into age subgroups of 18-55, 56-69 and 70-plus years, which contained approximately 150, 30 and 60 TCR-sequenced participants, respectively.

The time point label, as the study defines it: baseline before first vaccination. Vaccinee samples were obtained from the UK trials COV001 and COV002, which included a single-blind randomized controlled phase 2/3 trial of AZD1222 (ChAdOx1 nCoV-19) in healthy adults. For TCRbeta chain sequencing, PBMC samples were collected from trial participants at day 0 and at day 28 after the second dose. Points on this clone: There is no known antigen for this receptor. No much larger clonotype is one base removed from it; base qualities were not supplied.

The CDR3 regions of human TCRbeta chains were analyzed by immunosequencing. As for the original processing: TCRs in the repertoires were matched against a reference library of SARS-CoV-2-specific TCRs that had been generated with the MIRA antigen-specificity platform. Breadth meant the fraction of unique TCRs that were SARS-CoV-2-associated, whereas depth meant the fraction of total T cells that were SARS-CoV-2-associated. Using the MIRA data, every spike-specific TCR was mapped to the spike region that the TCR reacted to and assigned to either a CD4 or a CD8 class. Log10-transformed breadth and depth values were compared by one-way ANOVA with Sidak's multiple comparisons tests. The table was pulled from immuneACCESS by TCRdb, which kept in-frame rearrangements only. Such tables lose some clones; where checked, under half of the loss comes from unresolved V genes, and the rest has no known cause. For V, J and clone size, that table is used; D and trimming come from the DNA. The sample table shows approximately 200,000 clones, and 94% are seen once. The ten largest clones capture roughly a tenth of the sample.

V is cut by 5 bases and J by 5 bases, and the space between the germline ends is 16 bases. CDR1 and CDR2, looked up from the germline V gene, are MDHEN and SYDVKM. The CDR3 sequence holds 15 residues, the cysteine and phenylalanine included. The CDR3 DNA has 45 bases and is translated from base 1. Results and caveats for the whole study, not just this receptor: Reportedly, close to half of the unique spike-specific TCRs recognized epitopes lying outside the regions that are mutated in the B.1.351 and B.1.1.7 variants. The whole spike protein was spanned by vaccine-associated CD4 TCRs, and dominant responses were seen in regions 160-218 and 743-854. Conclusions about previously exposed vaccinees are limited because only five or six AZD1222 recipients were SARS-CoV-2 seropositive at baseline. Spike-specific TCR breadth and depth rose significantly after two AZD1222 doses compared with day 0 and with MenACWY recipients. Because no day 14 peak-response samples were available, repertoires were characterized only after the peak T cell response. Participants were mostly white British, with more females than males. The authors suggested clonal diversity may have been underestimated. The 56-69-year group was small, and its depth increase did not reach significance, likely because of low power.

The rearrangement joined TRBV28 to TRBJ2-1; the D gene is unclear. The starting material was peripheral blood, obtained on day 0 of AZD1222 vaccination. This clonotype was sampled from an adult in good health. The CDR3 sequence is CASSPLTSRNNEQFF. The DNA sequence follows: TGTGCCAGCAGTCCCCTGACCAGTCGCAACAATGAGCAGTTCTTC. Supplemented by the reference TRBV28 and TRBJ2-1 proteins around the CDR3, the complete variable domain is DVKVTQSSRYLVKRTGEKVFLECVQDMDHENMFWYRQDPGLGLRLIYFSYDVKMKEKGDIPEGYSVSREKKERFSLILESASTNQTSMYLCASSPLTSRNNEQFFGPGTRLTVL.